The present T cell receptor (beta chain) was sequenced within a study of CD8+CD57+ T cells in acquired aplastic anemia. Across the whole study: Sorted CD4+ and CD8+ cells yielded 3.2 ug of DNA on average.

Concerning this clonotype itself: Antigen unknown.

By flow cytometry, patients selected for sequencing had shown an expansion of CD8+CD57+ cells. For CDR3 and TCR beta VDJ profiling, genomic DNA was the template used. Each CDR3 protein is one row after TCRdb ran MiXCR on the reads. The sample lists 270,000 or so distinct CDR3 sequences, roughly 82% occurring once. Per germline, CDR1 SGHTA and CDR2 FQGTGA. V was clipped by 4 bases and J by 5 bases, with 11 bases between them. The CDR3 extends over 13 amino acids. General study points: Patients and controls shared over 25 CD8+ CDR3 sequences, highly expressed in patients. In CD8+ cells, Simpson's diversity showed no significant difference between patients and controls.

The chain recombines TRBV7-3 with TRBJ2-5; D might be TRBD2 (5 bases). The TCR was taken from a human donor with aplastic anemia. Sequencing was carried out using sorted CD4+, CD8+, or CD8+CD57+ T cells (not recorded which) from PBMCs. The CDR3: CASSSTVAETQYF. The CDR3 DNA follows: TGTGCCAGCAGCTCGACGGTAGCGGAGACCCAGTACTTC.